The 26 T cell receptor beta chains in this list originate from one sample, sequenced in a study of control samples from healthy donors and cancer patients. TCRdb keeps only in-frame clones here, not all; method: immunoSEQ multiplex PCR. Here the sample spans approximately 180,000 clones, 85% to 95% being singletons. Sequencing was carried out using blood. The receptors stem from a woman aged 18-29 years in good health.

The chain has TRBV9 and TRBJ1-3, with D possibly matching TRBD1 (5 bases). The V gene's germline CDR1 is SGDLS and CDR2 YYNGEE. The V gene lost 3 bases and the J gene lost 2 bases, with 12 bases spanning the gap. This CDR3 region has 15 residues. The CDR3 sequence is CASSASGSAGNTIYF. CDR3 nucleotide sequence: TGTGCCAGCAGCGCGTCAGGGTCCGCTGGAAACACCATATATTTT. The complete variable domain, with remaining parts taken from reference TRBV9 and TRBJ1-3, reads DSGVTQTPKHLITATGQRVTLRCSPRSGDLSVYWYQQSLDQGLQFLIQYYNGEERAKGNILERFSAQQFPDLHSELNLSSLELGDSALYFCASSASGSAGNTIYFGEGSWLTVV.

The V gene is TRBV5-1, the J gene TRBJ2-5, with no clear D. Trimming left V 0 bases short and J 11 bases short, with 8 bases between. CDR1 is SGHRS and CDR2 is YFSETQ in the germline V gene. The CDR3 is made up of 11 amino acids. The CDR3 region is CASSLALEQYF. CDR3 DNA: TGCGCCAGCAGCTTGGCCCTCGAACAGTACTTC.

The count of this clone is one. The genes are TRBV7-9 and TRBJ2-7; D is unclear. Germline V lookup: CDR1 SEHNR, CDR2 FQNEAQ (reference sequence). V shed 4 bases and J shed 0 bases, with 16 bases lying between them. This CDR3 is 16 amino acids long. The CDR3 nucleotides read TGTGCCAGCAGCTCCCCCCGTGGACGGCGCTCCTACGAGCAGTACTTC. It specifies CASSSPRGRRSYEQYF.

The chain carries TRBV6-2 or TRBV6-3 and TRBJ2-1; 8 bases are a match to TRBD2. V was clipped by 0 bases and J by 0 bases; unmatched bases: 10. The CDR3 is 19 residues long. Germline V gene sequence: CDR1 MNHEY, CDR2 SVGEGT. CDR3 residues: CASSYSLSPSGSSYNEQFF. CDR3 DNA sequence: TGTGCCAGCAGTTACTCCCTCTCCCCAAGCGGGAGCTCCTACAATGAGCAGTTCTTC.

The chain couples TRBV5-6 to TRBJ2-4; perhaps D is TRBD1 or TRBD2 (5 bases each). Germline lookup yields CDR1 SGHDT and CDR2 YYEEEE. The CDR3 is 13 amino acids. Trimming pared 0 bases from V and 6 bases from J, leaving 7 bases between. DNA for the CDR3: TGTGCCAGCAGCTTGGGGGACGGAAACATTCAGTACTTC. This translates into CASSLGDGNIQYF.

The CDR3: CAISESSGGNSPLHF. The CDR3 region has the DNA TGTGCCATCAGTGAGTCGTCAGGGGGCAATTCACCCCTCCACTTT. The J gene is TRBJ1-6, the V gene TRBV10-3, with 8 bases identical to TRBD1. The CDR3 is 15 residues long. CDR1 and CDR2 from the germline V gene are ENHRY and SYGVKD. Losses at the gene ends were 0 bases for V and 7 bases for J; bases not matched to a gene: 2.

The V and J genes are TRBV29-1 and TRBJ2-2; possible D gene TRBD1, 6 bases. The length of the CDR3 is 13 residues. Germline CDR1 reads SQVTM; CDR2 reads ANQGSEA. V was clipped by 3 bases and J by 4 bases, with 9 bases between them. The CDR3 loop reads CSVDMDSTGELFF. The CDR3 nucleotides read TGCAGCGTTGATATGGACAGCACCGGGGAGCTGTTTTTT.

The chain employs TRBV28 and TRBJ2-4; 13 nucleotides agree with TRBD2. CDR1 is MDHEN and CDR2 is SYDVKM in the germline V gene. There are 19 residues in the CDR3. With V trimmed by 5 bases and J by 0 bases, 10 bases remained unmatched. The CDR3 sequence: CASSTGTSGEFLAKNIQYF. In nucleotides, the CDR3 is TGTGCCAGCAGTACCGGGACTAGCGGGGAGTTTCTAGCCAAAAACATTCAGTACTTC.

On this clone: One end of the junction does not line up with germline, which may come from a read error. The chain uses TRBV28 and TRBJ1-2; D remains unclear. CDR3 length: 13 amino acids. CDR1 and CDR2 from the germline V gene are MDHEN and SYDVKM. CDR3 DNA: TGTGCCACCAGTTTTGGAGGCAACTATGGCTACACCTTC. Protein: CATSFGGNYGYTF.

This chain connects TRBV5-1 to TRBJ2-2, with 7 nucleotides matching TRBD1. Per the germline V gene, CDR1 is SGHRS and CDR2 is YFSETQ. The CDR3 contains 15 residues. Trimming took 4 bases from V and 0 from J; bases not matched to a gene: 3. The DNA for the CDR3 is TGCGCCAGCAGCGAAGGGGGCCCGAACACCGGGGAGCTGTTTTTT. Protein: CASSEGGPNTGELFF.

Written as DNA, the CDR3 is TGTGCCACCAGCAGTTCCGTCGGGGTGGCCAAAAACATTCAGTACTTC. This encodes CATSSSVGVAKNIQYF. The rearrangement uses TRBV15 and TRBJ2-4; possible D gene TRBD2, 5 bases. The CDR3 runs to 16 residues. Germline V gene sequence: CDR1 LNHNV, CDR2 YYDKDF (reference sequence). With 3 bases removed from V and 1 base from J, the gap between germline ends came to 13 bases.

The V and J genes are TRBV19 and TRBJ2-3, with D possibly being TRBD1 (7 bases). Germline-derived CDR1 and CDR2 are LNHDA and SQIVND (reference sequence). Trimming took off 10 bases at V and 0 bases at J, with 14 bases between the two ends. The CDR3 loop spans 14 amino acids. CDR3 sequence: CATNGGQSTDTQYF. CDR3 DNA: TGTGCCACCAACGGGGGACAGAGCACAGATACGCAGTATTTT.

This CDR3 reads CASSDDSYEQYF. CDR3 DNA sequence: TGTGCCAGCAGCGACGACAGTTACGAGCAGTACTTC. The J gene is TRBJ2-7, the V gene TRBV5-6, with D possibly TRBD1 on 5 matching bases. There are 12 residues in the CDR3. In germline, CDR1 is SGHDT, CDR2 YYEEEE. V was cut by 4 bases and J by 4 bases, with 9 bases left in between.

The count of this clone is one. The chain employs TRBV12-3 or TRBV12-4 and TRBJ1-4; D not certain. CDR3 size: 12 residues. The V end lost 6 bases, the J end lost 8 bases, and 10 bases lay between the germline ends. This CDR3 reads CASSPTWEKLFF. CDR3 sequence (DNA): TGTGCCAGCAGCCCGACCTGGGAAAAACTGTTTTTT.

The CDR3 here is CASSPGANAYEQYF. The DNA for the CDR3 is TGTGCCAGCTCACCAGGGGCTAATGCCTACGAGCAGTACTTC. The chain has TRBV18 and TRBJ2-7, with D maybe TRBD1 (5 bases). This CDR3 comprises 14 residues. Germline CDR1 reads KGHSH; CDR2 reads LQKENI. The V end lost 2 bases, the J end lost 2 bases, and 10 bases lay between the germline ends. Variable domain in full (rest from reference TRBV18 and TRBJ2-7): NAGVMQNPRHLVRRRGQEARLRCSPMKGHSHVYWYRQLPEEGLKFMVYLQKENIIDESGMPKERFSAEFPKEGPSILRIQQVVRGDSAAYFCASSPGANAYEQYFGPGTRLTVT.

This sequence joins TRBV7-2 and TRBJ1-2; D is perhaps TRBD1 (6 bases). CDR3 size: 12 residues. Germline values: CDR1 SGHTA, CDR2 FQGNSA. V lost 6 bases to trimming and J lost 7 bases, with 12 bases between them. The CDR3: CASRPRDTGYTF. For the CDR3, the DNA is TGTGCCAGCAGGCCACGGGACACTGGCTACACCTTC. The complete variable domain, with remaining parts taken from reference TRBV7-2 and TRBJ1-2, reads GAGVSQSPSNKVTEKGKDVELRCDPISGHTALYWYRQSLGQGLEFLIYFQGNSAPDKSGLPSDRFSAERTGGSVSTLTIQRTQQEDSAVYLCASRPRDTGYTFGSGTRLTVV.

This chain joins TRBV4-3 and TRBJ2-7, with 9 nucleotides matching TRBD1. The CDR3 is 17 amino acids. V lost 0 bases and J lost 5; bases outside the gene matches: 11. CDR1 is LGHNA, CDR2 YSLEER, per germline. The CDR3 loop is CASSQEVAGTGTDEQYF. The DNA of the CDR3 is TGCGCCAGCAGCCAAGAAGTGGCCGGGACAGGGACGGACGAGCAGTACTTC.

The rearrangement joins TRBV10-3 to TRBJ2-5; D gene unclear. This CDR3 is built from 13 residues. V lost 2 bases and J 1 base, leaving 5 bases between the germline ends. CDR1 and CDR2 (germline): ENHRY, SYGVKD. CDR3 protein: CAISERVQETQYF. CDR3 DNA: TGTGCCATCAGTGAGAGGGTCCAAGAGACCCAGTACTTC.

This clone is a singleton in its sample. The J gene is TRBJ1-1, the V gene TRBV5-1, with a tentative D call TRBD1 (5 bases). Per the germline V gene, CDR1 is SGHRS and CDR2 is YFSETQ. This CDR3 has 14 amino acids. Trimming took off 4 bases at V and 2 bases at J, with 12 bases between the two ends. CDR3 in DNA: TGCGCCAGCAGCCTCCTGACAGTTAACACTGAAGCTTTCTTT. It is translated as CASSLLTVNTEAFF. Together with reference TRBV5-1 and TRBJ1-1, the CDR3 gives the full variable domain: KAGVTQTPRYLIKTRGQQVTLSCSPISGHRSVSWYQQTPGQGLQFLFEYFSETQRNKGNFPGRFSGRQFSNSRSEMNVSTLELGDSALYLCASSLLTVNTEAFFGQGTRLTVV.

V usage is TRBV27 and J usage is TRBJ1-1; perhaps TRBD1 as D (5 bases). Looked up from germline, CDR1 is MNHEY and CDR2 is SMNVEV (reference sequence). The CDR3 is made up of 16 amino acids. V gave up 3 bases and J gave up 3 bases, with 17 bases separating them. The CDR3 DNA is TGTGCCAGCAGTTTTTCTGTAAGTGGCAGGGACACTGAAGCTTTCTTT. This codes for CASSFSVSGRDTEAFF.

V gene TRBV27 combines with J gene TRBJ2-6; D uncertain. The germline V and J ends were trimmed by 2 bases and 2 bases, with 7 bases remaining between them. The CDR3 is 15 residues long. Germline V gives CDR1 MNHEY, CDR2 SMNVEV (reference sequence). DNA of the CDR3: TGTGCCAGCAGTTTAAGTCCGCCTGGGGCCAACGTCCTGACTTTC. Its translation: CASSLSPPGANVLTF.

The chain carries TRBV19 and TRBJ1-2; D may be TRBD1 (6 bases). The germline gives CDR1 LNHDA, CDR2 SQIVND (reference sequence). Deletions cut 4 bases from V and 7 bases from J, with 19 bases between. CDR3 size: 15 residues. This CDR3 reads CASSNVPGARGGYTF. The DNA of the CDR3 is TGTGCCAGTAGTAATGTGCCGGGGGCAAGGGGTGGCTACACCTTC. The full variable domain, in which reference TRBV19 and TRBJ1-2 provide the parts outside the CDR3, is DGGITQSPKYLFRKEGQNVTLSCEQNLNHDAMYWYRQDPGQGLRLIYYSQIVNDFQKGDIAEGYSVSREKKESFPLTVTSAQKNPTAFYLCASSNVPGARGGYTFGSGTRLTVV.

A few counts support this clone. This rearrangement joins TRBV4-1 to TRBJ1-5; 8 nucleotides line up with TRBD1. J was trimmed by 7 bases and V by 0 bases; bases with no gene match: 11. This CDR3 comprises 17 residues. Germline values: CDR1 MGHRA, CDR2 YSYEKL. DNA for the CDR3: TGCGCCAGCAGCCAAGATGGTGGGTCGACAGGGGAACAGCCCCAGCATTTT. This gives the protein CASSQDGGSTGEQPQHF.

This clone was picked up a small number of times. The chain has TRBV4-3 and TRBJ2-1; D is undetermined. V was pared by 0 bases and J by 8 bases, with 11 bases between. There are 14 residues in the CDR3. CDR1 is LGHNA, CDR2 YSLEER, per germline. CDR3 protein: CASSQDVKADEQFF. CDR3 in DNA: TGCGCCAGCAGCCAAGATGTTAAGGCAGATGAGCAGTTCTTC.

V gene TRBV11-3 combines with J gene TRBJ1-3; TRBD1 aligns across 8 bases. This CDR3 has 15 residues. Germline assignment: CDR1 SGHNT and CDR2 YENEEA. The junction had 0 bases not matched to a gene; V was cut back by 0 bases and J by 2 bases. The CDR3 bases are TGTGCCAGCAGCTTAGAGACAGGGGCTGGAAACACCATATATTTT. Residues: CASSLETGAGNTIYF.

The rearrangement uses TRBV7-2 and TRBJ2-2, with unresolved D. This CDR3 has 15 amino acids. Trimming took off 1 base at V and 1 base at J, with 7 bases between the two ends. Germline CDR1 reads SGHTA; CDR2 reads FQGNSA. CDR3 bases: TGTGCCAGCAGCTTAGGACGTCAGAACACCGGGGAGCTGTTTTTT. It translates to CASSLGRQNTGELFF.